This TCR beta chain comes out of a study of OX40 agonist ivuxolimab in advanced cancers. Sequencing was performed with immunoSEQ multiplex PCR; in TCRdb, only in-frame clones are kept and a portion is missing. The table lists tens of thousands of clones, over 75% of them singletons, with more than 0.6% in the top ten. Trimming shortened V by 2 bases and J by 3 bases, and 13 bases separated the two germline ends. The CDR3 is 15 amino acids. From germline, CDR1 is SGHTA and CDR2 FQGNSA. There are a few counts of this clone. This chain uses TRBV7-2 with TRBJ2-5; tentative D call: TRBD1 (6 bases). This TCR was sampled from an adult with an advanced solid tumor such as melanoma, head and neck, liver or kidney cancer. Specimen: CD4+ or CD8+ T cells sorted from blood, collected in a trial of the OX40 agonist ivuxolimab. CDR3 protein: CASSLFSDRKETQYF. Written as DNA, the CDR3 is TGTGCCAGCAGCTTATTCTCCGACAGGAAAGAGACCCAGTACTTC.